The 14 T cell receptor beta chains listed next were all sequenced from one sample in a study of T cell responses to AZD1222 COVID-19 vaccine. This table comes from immunoSEQ multiplex PCR, and its TCRdb copy is limited to in-frame clones, with some not included. The data hold 43,000 or so clones, with about 90% observed a single time. Source: peripheral blood, taken 28 days after the second AZD1222 dose. These TCRs come from an adult who received the AZD1222 COVID-19 vaccine.

The chain joins TRBV6-5 to TRBJ1-4; possibly TRBD1 for D (6 bases). Between the trimmed V and J ends, which lost 6 bases and 5 bases, there was a span of 16 bases. The CDR3 is 15 amino acids. In germline, CDR1 is MNHEY, CDR2 SVGAGI. CDR3 protein: CASRPRTGLNEKLFF. In DNA form, the CDR3 reads TGTGCCAGCAGACCTCGAACAGGGCTCAATGAAAAACTGTTTTTT.

J is TRBJ2-3 and V is TRBV3-1 (or the pseudogene TRBV3-2); D is ambiguous. CDR3 length equals 15 residues. The germline V gene encodes CDR1 LGHDT and CDR2 YNNKEL (reference sequence). V lost 4 bases and J lost 6, with 17 bases in between. The CDR3 is CASSPSTRSSDTQYF. DNA for the CDR3: TGTGCCAGCAGCCCCTCGACCCGGTCCTCGGATACGCAGTATTTT.

The chain employs TRBV5-6 and TRBJ1-2; TRBD1 might be the D (5 bases). Germline CDR1 reads SGHDT; CDR2 reads YYEEEE. CDR3 length equals 13 residues. The germline V and J ends were trimmed by 9 bases and 7 bases, with 19 bases remaining between them. Written as DNA, the CDR3 is TGTGCCATCAGGGAACCTATAAAACGTGGCTACACCTTC. Residues: CAIREPIKRGYTF.

The chain recombines TRBV11-2 with TRBJ1-3; D is ambiguous. Trimming pared 5 bases from V and 4 bases from J, leaving 9 bases between. The germline CDR1 and CDR2 sequences are SGHAT and FQNNGV. This CDR3 has 13 amino acids. This chain's CDR3 is CASSLDLGNTIYF. For the CDR3, the DNA is TGTGCCAGCAGCCTCGACCTCGGAAACACCATATATTTT.

This chain uses TRBV5-4 with TRBJ2-3, with 11 positions matching TRBD2. Germline values: CDR1 SGHNT, CDR2 YYREEE (reference sequence). The CDR3 loop spans 17 amino acids. Losses at the gene ends were 6 bases for V and 4 bases for J; bases not matched to a gene: 13. The CDR3 DNA sequence: TGTGCCAGCACCAGGGGGGCTAGCGGGGGGATGGCAGATACGCAGTATTTT. Translated, it gives CASTRGASGGMADTQYF.

V is TRBV5-4 and J is TRBJ1-1; D remains ambiguous. Trimming took 0 bases from V and 0 from J, leaving 6 bases between them. The CDR3 spans 14 residues. Germline V gene data show CDR1 as SGHNT and CDR2 as YYREEE (reference sequence). DNA of the CDR3: TGTGCCAGCAGCTTGGGCACTTTGAACACTGAAGCTTTCTTT. Amino acids: CASSLGTLNTEAFF.

V usage is TRBV6-2 or TRBV6-3 and J usage is TRBJ1-2; D not certain. V dropped 0 bases and J dropped 2 bases, with 7 bases sitting between them. Germline V gene lookup returns CDR1 MNHEY and CDR2 SVGEGT. The CDR3 is 14 residues long. DNA for the CDR3: TGTGCCAGCAGTTACTCCGGGCGCAACTATGGCTACACCTTC. Translating gives CASSYSGRNYGYTF.

The chain is built from TRBV7-9 and TRBJ2-1, with D hard to call. The germline V gene encodes CDR1 SEHNR and CDR2 FQNEAQ (reference sequence). V shed 5 bases and J shed 4 bases, with 9 bases lying between them. CDR3 length equals 13 residues. Written as DNA, the CDR3 is TGTGCCAGCAGCCCATTGGTGTACAATGAGCAGTTCTTC. Translating it yields CASSPLVYNEQFF.

This clone was found a few times. The V gene is TRBV5-1, the J gene TRBJ2-7; D is ambiguous. CDR1 and CDR2 from the germline V gene are SGHRS and YFSETQ. The CDR3 is 15 residues long. Trimming stripped 4 bases from V and 6 bases from J, with 20 bases between. This CDR3 is CASSLSTAETGEQYF. CDR3 nucleotides: TGCGCCAGCAGCCTATCTACGGCCGAAACGGGCGAGCAGTACTTC.

The sample holds a few counts of this clone. The V gene is TRBV7-8, the J gene TRBJ1-4, with 7 bases aligning to TRBD1. This CDR3 spans 15 amino acids. Per the germline V gene, CDR1 is SGHVS and CDR2 is FQNEAQ. V trimming: 4 bases; J trimming: 0 bases; junction bases outside the gene matches: 2. The CDR3 protein is CASSSGTATNEKLFF. CDR3 nucleotide sequence: TGTGCCAGCAGCTCTGGGACAGCAACTAATGAAAAACTGTTTTTT.

The rearrangement uses TRBV10-3 and TRBJ1-2; 7 nucleotides agree with TRBD1. The CDR3 covers 14 residues. Germline V gene sequence: CDR1 ENHRY, CDR2 SYGVKD. V lost 6 bases to trimming and J lost 0 bases; unmatched junction nucleotides: 4. DNA for the CDR3: TGTGCCATCAGGGGACAGAGTACTAACTATGGCTACACCTTC. Its translation is CAIRGQSTNYGYTF.

The rearrangement uses TRBV7-2 and TRBJ2-5; 10 nucleotides match TRBD2. The CDR3 contains 17 residues. V lost 0 bases, J lost 1 base, and 5 bases stayed unmatched. CDR1 is SGHTA and CDR2 is FQGNSA in the germline V gene. The CDR3 protein is CASSLAPAGGPQETQYF. DNA for the CDR3: TGTGCCAGCAGCTTAGCTCCAGCGGGGGGGCCCCAAGAGACCCAGTACTTC.

This rearrangement joins TRBV15 to TRBJ2-3, with TRBD2 matching 12 bases. With 3 bases clipped from V and 0 bases from J, the junction kept 10 bases outside the gene matches. The V gene's germline CDR1 is LNHNV and CDR2 YYDKDF (reference sequence). The CDR3 runs to 19 residues. The CDR3 protein is CATSSAWTSGASSTDTQYF. CDR3 bases: TGTGCCACCAGCAGCGCCTGGACTAGCGGGGCCTCTAGCACAGATACGCAGTATTTT.

The chain is built from TRBV29-1 and TRBJ1-1; 7 positions agree with TRBD1. Germline V gene sequence: CDR1 SQVTM, CDR2 ANQGSEA. V was pared by 7 bases and J by 0 bases, with 8 bases of the junction left unmatched. This CDR3 contains 14 residues. The CDR3 protein is CSAEKTGMNTEAFF. DNA for the CDR3: TGCAGCGCCGAAAAGACAGGGATGAACACTGAAGCTTTCTTT. The full variable domain, rest sourced from reference TRBV29-1 and TRBJ1-1, is SAVISQKPSRDICQRGTSLTIQCQVDSQVTMMFWYRQQPGQSLTLIATANQGSEATYESGFVIDKFPISRPNLTFSTLTVSNMSPEDSSIYLCSAEKTGMNTEAFFGQGTRLTVV.